A selection of T cell receptor beta chains follows, all from one sample in a study of cytomegalovirus exposure and HLA in healthy donors. Data came from immunoSEQ multiplex PCR; TCRdb stores just in-frame clones and leaves some out. The sample holds 100,000 to 150,000 clones; 75% to 90% are singletons and the top ten take around 4.1%. The sample taken for sequencing was PBMCs. Every receptor here comes from a middle-aged woman in good health and CMV-seronegative. CDR3s include the opening cysteine and the closing phenylalanine or tryptophan. Fields, in order: V gene, clone size, J gene, D gene, CDR3 protein, CDR3 DNA. D genes are given only for firm matches. Clone size appears in some rows only: once, few, many, or a class for an expanded clone.

>TRBV29-1|NA|TRBJ2-7|TRBD2
CSGTSGSDEQYF
TGCAGCGGGACTAGCGGGAGCGACGAGCAGTACTTC
>TRBV4-1|once|TRBJ2-2|NA
CASSQDRGRGGTGELFF
TGCGCCAGCAGCCAAGATCGCGGCAGGGGTGGCACCGGGGAGCTGTTTTTT
>TRBV5-1|once|TRBJ2-3|NA
CASSLTRVSTDTQYF
TGCGCCAGCAGCCTCACCCGCGTGAGCACAGATACGCAGTATTTT
>TRBV19|once|TRBJ1-3|NA
CASSTIGAGNTIYF
TGTGCCAGTAGTACCATCGGGGCTGGAAACACCATATATTTT
>TRBV19|NA|TRBJ1-2|NA
CASSIARGSNYGYTF
TGTGCCAGTAGTATTGCCAGGGGTAGCAACTATGGCTACACCTTC
>TRBV13|NA|TRBJ1-1|TRBD1
CASSSGQGEAFF
TGTGCCAGCAGCTCTGGACAGGGTGAAGCTTTCTTT
>TRBV5-8|once|TRBJ2-7|NA
CASSAPYEQYF
TGTGCCAGCAGCGCGCCCTACGAGCAGTACTTC
>TRBV6-5|NA|TRBJ2-7|NA
CASSYSEGGNEQYF
TGTGCCAGCAGTTACTCTGAGGGTGGGAACGAGCAGTACTTC
>TRBV6-4|few|TRBJ1-1|NA
CASSDSDAGGTEAFF
TGTGCCAGCAGTGACTCTGACGCGGGAGGCACTGAAGCTTTCTTT
>TRBV5-1|NA|TRBJ1-1|TRBD1
CASSRRGRGATEAFF
TGCGCCAGCAGCCGCAGGGGGCGGGGAGCCACTGAAGCTTTCTTT
>TRBV2|NA|TRBJ2-1|TRBD2
CASSDSGRWDEQFF
TGTGCCAGCAGTGACAGCGGGAGATGGGATGAGCAGTTCTTC
>TRBV28|NA|TRBJ2-7|TRBD1
CASSSPDRVPFLSYEQYF
TGTGCCAGCAGTTCACCTGACAGGGTACCTTTTCTCTCCTACGAGCAGTACTTC
>TRBV18|NA|TRBJ1-2|NA
CASSPDRANYGYTF
TGTGCCAGCTCACCGGACAGAGCTAACTATGGCTACACCTTC
>TRBV12-5|NA|TRBJ2-5|TRBD1
CASGPAQGAGETQYF
TGTGCTAGTGGTCCCGCACAGGGGGCAGGAGAGACCCAGTACTTC
>TRBV7-2|NA|TRBJ1-5|TRBD1
CASSPPGGQPQHF
TGTGCCAGCAGCCCCCCAGGGGGCCAGCCCCAGCATTTT
>TRBV7-2|NA|TRBJ2-3|TRBD2
CASSPGTSSDTQYF
TGTGCCAGCAGCCCTGGGACTAGCTCAGATACGCAGTATTTT
>TRBV4-3|NA|TRBJ2-1|TRBD2
CASSPVPLAGAYNEQFF
TGCGCCAGCAGCCCCGTCCCCCTAGCGGGGGCCTACAATGAGCAGTTCTTC
>TRBV11-3|NA|TRBJ2-5|NA
CASSQGPTETQYF
TGTGCCAGCAGCCAGGGCCCGACGGAGACCCAGTACTTC
>TRBV5-4|NA|TRBJ2-7|NA
CASSPGMHSYEQYF
TGTGCCAGCAGTCCCGGGATGCACTCCTACGAGCAGTACTTC
>TRBV27|NA|TRBJ1-1|TRBD1
CASTAGGMVTEAFF
TGTGCCAGCACGGCAGGGGGCATGGTCACTGAAGCTTTCTTT
>TRBV18|NA|TRBJ1-5|TRBD1
CASSAALPRDRGNQPQHF
TGTGCCAGCTCAGCTGCGCTACCCCGGGACAGGGGTAATCAGCCCCAGCATTTT
>TRBV2|NA|TRBJ1-6|NA
CASSDTRAHNSPLHF
TGTGCCAGCAGTGATACCAGGGCCCATAATTCACCCCTCCACTTT
>TRBV4-2|NA|TRBJ2-5|TRBD2
CASSQDPTSGRTQYF
TGTGCCAGCAGCCAAGATCCCACTAGCGGAAGGACCCAGTACTTC
>TRBV7-9|once|TRBJ2-3|TRBD2
CASSDRTSGSTDTQYF
TGTGCCAGCAGCGATAGGACTAGCGGGAGTACAGATACGCAGTATTTT
>TRBV10-3|NA|TRBJ2-3|TRBD2
CAISDPIRLAGLNTDTQYF
TGTGCCATCAGTGACCCGATTCGGCTAGCGGGCCTCAACACAGATACGCAGTATTTT
>TRBV4-3|NA|TRBJ1-3|NA
CASSQGGGSSIYF
TGCGCCAGCAGCCAAGGGGGAGGTTCCTCCATATATTTT
>TRBV4-1|NA|TRBJ1-2|NA
CASSQERTGRYGYTF
TGCGCCAGCAGCCAAGAGAGAACAGGGAGATATGGCTACACCTTC
>TRBV2|NA|TRBJ1-2|NA
CASRGGGRINYGYTF
TGTGCCAGCAGGGGGGGAGGGAGGATTAACTATGGCTACACCTTC
>TRBV2|NA|TRBJ1-2|TRBD1
CASSTHRGQDEYGYTF
TGTGCCAGCAGCACCCACCGGGGACAGGACGAATATGGCTACACCTTC
>TRBV13|NA|TRBJ2-7|TRBD2
CASSGLPGLAGGRGEQYF
TGTGCCAGCAGCGGGCTCCCGGGACTAGCGGGAGGCCGAGGGGAGCAGTACTTC
>TRBV19|once|TRBJ2-1|NA
CASSIRPMYGGEQFF
TGTGCCAGTAGTATAAGACCGATGTACGGGGGTGAGCAGTTCTTC
>TRBV10-2|NA|TRBJ1-1|NA
CASSESRNTEAFF
TGCGCCAGCAGTGAGTCCAGGAACACTGAAGCTTTCTTT
>TRBV4-3|NA|TRBJ2-2|TRBD2
CASGWAGGGKTGELFF
TGCGCCAGCGGGTGGGCGGGAGGGGGGAAAACCGGGGAGCTGTTTTTT
>TRBV27|NA|TRBJ2-7|TRBD2
CASSLERRGASTYEQYF
TGTGCCAGCAGTTTAGAGCGGCGGGGGGCGAGCACCTACGAGCAGTACTTC
>TRBV7-2|NA|TRBJ2-1|TRBD2
CASSSGLANEQFF
TGTGCCAGCAGCTCGGGACTAGCAAATGAGCAGTTCTTC
>TRBV10-2|NA|TRBJ2-7|TRBD2
CASSDIFTSGRNEQYF
TGCGCCAGCAGTGACATTTTTACTAGCGGGAGAAACGAGCAGTACTTC
>TRBV4-1|NA|TRBJ2-7|NA
CASSQDSGDLEQYF
TGCGCCAGCAGCCAAGATTCAGGGGATCTCGAGCAGTACTTC
>TRBV6-5|NA|TRBJ1-2|NA
CASSYDRLYGYTF
TGTGCCAGCAGTTACGACAGGCTCTATGGCTACACCTTC
>TRBV5-1|NA|TRBJ2-1|TRBD2
CASSLKPRGLADYNEQFF
TGCGCCAGCAGCTTGAAACCCCGGGGACTAGCGGATTACAATGAGCAGTTCTTC
>TRBV19|NA|TRBJ2-2|NA
CASSTGGHGELFF
TGTGCCAGTAGTACCGGTGGGCACGGGGAGCTGTTTTTT
>TRBV10-3|NA|TRBJ1-5|NA
CAISETGGGNQPQHF
TGTGCCATCAGTGAAACGGGGGGTGGCAATCAGCCCCAGCATTTT
>TRBV9|NA|TRBJ1-2|NA
CASSGSIDGLNYGYTF
TGTGCCAGCAGCGGGTCCATCGATGGGCTCAACTATGGCTACACCTTC